The text below deals with one T cell receptor (beta chain). There is no known antigen for this receptor. No base quality values were provided; no much bigger clone lies one nucleotide off. This record comes from a study of blood T cell repertoires in COVID-19 (dated by TCRdb to about 2020). Regarding the study in general: Collaborator samples came from the United States, Italy and Spain and covered acute and convalescent phases of COVID-19. The material from the prospective study consisted of cDNA or gDNA derived from T cells, B-cell-depleted T cells, or PBMCs. Deeply sampled blood TCRbeta repertoires from subjects exposed to, actively infected with, or recovered from COVID-19 were included in the dataset. A freely available public database, intended as a resource for researchers studying the immune response to SARS-CoV-2, is where the repertoires were released. Samples came from the ongoing ImmuneRACE study (first 160 participants) plus 1,254 subjects from 6 global collaborators. Nearly every sample came with metadata listing a de-identified subject ID, COVID-19 status, age in years and sex. HLA class I and class II types, where available, came from metadata supplied by the sample provider rather than from assay-based typing.

Summary of the overall study and its limitations: The quantity of clinical and demographic metadata differed by source and by participant and was supplied without curation.

The CDR3 spans 13 residues, from the cysteine through the phenylalanine. Only CDR3 DNA remains: 39 bases, in frame from the first base. Per the germline V gene, MNHEY is the CDR1 and SVGAGI is the CDR2. V sheds 10 bases and J sheds 5 bases, leaving 14 bases between their ends. Collaborating institutions collected whole blood in K2EDTA tubes following their own protocols. For TCRbeta analysis, collaborators shipped samples as frozen whole blood, isolated PBMCs, or DNA extracted from either of those sample types. TCRbeta CDR3 regions were amplified from genomic DNA using the immunoSEQ Assay, a bias-controlled multiplex PCR. Per the source publication's procedure: The number of nucleated cells in each sample was estimated from the amplification of reference gene primers within the assay. To quantify the absolute abundance of each unique TCRbeta CDR3 rearrangement, sequence reads were collapsed and filtered. For each sample, productive Simpson clonality was calculated by taking the square root of Simpson's diversity index across productive rearrangements. Held by TCRdb, this immuneACCESS table contains in-frame sequences only and omits some clones. Under half of the omission traces to an unresolved V gene where checked; the cause of the rest is unknown. The V and J calls and clone size come from that table; D and trimming were worked out from the DNA. The sample contains approximately 210,000 clones, 88% of them found a single time. Of the sample, approximately 1.5% falls within the top ten clones.

This TCR was sampled from a man between 18 and 35 years old with active or convalescent COVID-19. The sample taken for sequencing was peripheral blood. The chain joins TRBV6-5 to TRBJ1-4; no confident D gene assignment can be made. The sequenced DNA: TGTGCCACCCAGCGAGTTTCAAATGAAAAACTGTTTTTT. This is translated as CATQRVSNEKLFF.